This TCR beta chain was captured by sequencing in a study of vaccination and CD4 T cells after COVID-19. The wider study: Post-COVID draws followed diagnosis by a median around 95 days (range 35 to 161).

This sample's treatment: roughly ten-day PBMC culture with coronavirus spike peptide pools or control peptides (ViraFEST assay). This CDR3 is built from 15 residues. Germline-derived CDR1 and CDR2 are MDHEN and SYDVKM. Losses at the gene ends were 4 bases for V and 2 bases for J; bases not matched to a gene: 6. For this clonotype: The antigen is unknown.

Cultured CD4+ T cell DNA was sequenced using the Oncomine TCR Beta short-read assay. TCRdb independently ran MiXCR on the PCR reads; one entry per CDR3 protein. The table includes more than 13,000 distinct CDR3 sequences, around 55% detected once. Regarding the study as a whole: In convalescent patients, 304 of 307 vaccine-specific clones were mono-reactive for SARS-CoV-2 spike.

V and J are TRBV28 and TRBJ2-5; 8 nucleotides align to TRBD2. The clonotype originates from a human donor who had recovered from COVID-19. Sequencing used CD4+ T cells from blood, cultured in vitro, obtained before SARS-CoV-2 vaccination. CDR3 coding DNA: TGTGCCAGCAGTTCACTAGCGGAAATACAAGAGACCCAGTACTTC. It codes for CASSSLAEIQETQYF.